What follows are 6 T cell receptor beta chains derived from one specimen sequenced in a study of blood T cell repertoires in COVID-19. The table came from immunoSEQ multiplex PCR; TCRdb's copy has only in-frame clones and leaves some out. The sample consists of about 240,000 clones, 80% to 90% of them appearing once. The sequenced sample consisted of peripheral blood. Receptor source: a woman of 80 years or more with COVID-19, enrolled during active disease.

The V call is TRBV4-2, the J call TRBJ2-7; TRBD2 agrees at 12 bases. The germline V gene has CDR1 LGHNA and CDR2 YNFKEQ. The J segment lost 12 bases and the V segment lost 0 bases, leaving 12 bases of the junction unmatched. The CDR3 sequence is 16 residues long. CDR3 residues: CASSQDSSGRAPPLYF. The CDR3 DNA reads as TGTGCCAGCAGCCAAGACTCTAGCGGGAGGGCCCCGCCTTTGTACTTC.

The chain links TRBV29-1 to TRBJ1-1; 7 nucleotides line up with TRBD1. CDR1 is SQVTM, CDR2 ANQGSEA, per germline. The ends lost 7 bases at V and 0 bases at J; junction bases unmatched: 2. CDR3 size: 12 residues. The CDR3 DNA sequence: TGCAGCGCAGGGGGACTGAACACTGAAGCTTTCTTT. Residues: CSAGGLNTEAFF. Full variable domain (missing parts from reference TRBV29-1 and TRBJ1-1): SAVISQKPSRDICQRGTSLTIQCQVDSQVTMMFWYRQQPGQSLTLIATANQGSEATYESGFVIDKFPISRPNLTFSTLTVSNMSPEDSSIYLCSAGGLNTEAFFGQGTRLTVV.

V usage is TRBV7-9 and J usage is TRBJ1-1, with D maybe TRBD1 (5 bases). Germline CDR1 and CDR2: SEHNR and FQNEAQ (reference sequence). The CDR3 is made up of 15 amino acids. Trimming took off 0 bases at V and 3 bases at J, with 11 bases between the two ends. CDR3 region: CASSLAGVGDTEAFF. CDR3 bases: TGTGCCAGCAGCTTAGCAGGGGTTGGGGACACTGAAGCTTTCTTT.

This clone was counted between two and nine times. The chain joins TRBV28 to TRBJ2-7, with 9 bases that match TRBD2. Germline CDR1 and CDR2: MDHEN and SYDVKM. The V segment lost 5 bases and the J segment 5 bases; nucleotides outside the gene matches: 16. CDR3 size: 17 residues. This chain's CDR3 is CASSGPEAGGFGHEQYF. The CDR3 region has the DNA TGTGCCAGCAGTGGCCCCGAGGCGGGAGGGTTCGGCCACGAGCAGTACTTC.

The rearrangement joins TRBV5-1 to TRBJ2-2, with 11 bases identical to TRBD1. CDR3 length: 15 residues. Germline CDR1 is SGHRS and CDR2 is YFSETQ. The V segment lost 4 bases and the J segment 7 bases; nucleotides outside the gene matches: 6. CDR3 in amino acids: CASSNGQGAGGELFF. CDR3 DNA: TGCGCCAGCAGCAACGGACAGGGGGCTGGCGGGGAGCTGTTTTTT.

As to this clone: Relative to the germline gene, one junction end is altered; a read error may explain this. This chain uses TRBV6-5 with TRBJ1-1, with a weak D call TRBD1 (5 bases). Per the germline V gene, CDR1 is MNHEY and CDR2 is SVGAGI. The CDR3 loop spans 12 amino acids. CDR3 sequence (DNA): TGTGCCAGCAGTCACTCGGGGCCTGAAGCTTTCTTT. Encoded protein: CASSHSGPEAFF.